This TCR beta chain was identified in a study of T and B cells in COVID-19 patients. Study background: Peripheral blood came from COVID-19 patients with active infection or after recovery. Most of the roughly 20 active-infection patients had comorbidities associated with unfavorable COVID-19 outcome.

BIOMED2 TRB-A/B primer pools were used in multiplex TRB PCR. TCRdb re-called the multiplex PCR reads with MiXCR, one entry per CDR3 protein. The sample records more than 9,000 distinct CDR3 sequences, 30% being singletons. Each TRB amplification used roughly 240-550 ng of genomic DNA from blood. Whole-study results and caveats: In COVID-19 patients, T cell receptor beta variable and joining gene use was reportedly strongly skewed. Highly clonal in active COVID-19, TRB repertoires exceeded healthy-donor diversity and richness at recovery.

In its sample, this clonotype was seen a few times. Antigen unknown. V was cut by 4 bases and J by 4 bases, with 14 bases left in between. Germline CDR1 SGHNT, CDR2 YYREEE (reference sequence). The CDR3 sequence is 14 residues long. The chain recombines TRBV5-4 with TRBJ1-1, with no clear D. The specimen was blood. This clonotype was sampled from a human donor with active COVID-19. Here the CDR3 DNA reads TGTGCCAGCAGCCCCACCCAGCGCCCCACTGAAGCTTTCTTT. Its protein is CASSPTQRPTEAFF. Together with reference TRBV5-4 and TRBJ1-1, the CDR3 gives the full variable domain: ETGVTQSPTHLIKTRGQQVTLRCSSQSGHNTVSWYQQALGQGPQFIFQYYREEENGRGNFPPRFSGLQFPNYSSELNVNALELDDSALYLCASSPTQRPTEAFFGQGTRLTVV.